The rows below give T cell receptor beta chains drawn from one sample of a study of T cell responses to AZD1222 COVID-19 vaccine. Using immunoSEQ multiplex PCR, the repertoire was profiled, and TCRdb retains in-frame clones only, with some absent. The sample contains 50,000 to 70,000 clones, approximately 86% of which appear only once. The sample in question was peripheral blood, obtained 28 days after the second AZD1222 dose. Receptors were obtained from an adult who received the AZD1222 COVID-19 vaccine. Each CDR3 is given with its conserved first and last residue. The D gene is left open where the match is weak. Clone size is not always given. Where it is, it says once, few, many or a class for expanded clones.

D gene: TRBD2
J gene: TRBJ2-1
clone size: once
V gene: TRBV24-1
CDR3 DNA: TGTGCCACCAGTGACCTAGCGGAGAACAATGAGCAGTTCTTC
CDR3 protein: CATSDLAENNEQFF

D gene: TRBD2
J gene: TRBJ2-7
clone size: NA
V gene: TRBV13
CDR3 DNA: TGTGCCAGCAGCTTCGGACACCCGAGGAGTAGCGGGAGGGCCAGGCACGAGCAGTACTTC
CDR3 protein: CASSFGHPRSSGRARHEQYF

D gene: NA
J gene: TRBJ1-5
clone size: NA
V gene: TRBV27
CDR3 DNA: TGTGCCAGCAGTCCCAGACAGGGCAATCAGCCCCAGCATTTT
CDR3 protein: CASSPRQGNQPQHF

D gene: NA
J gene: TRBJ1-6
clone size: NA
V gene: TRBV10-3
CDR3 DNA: TGTGCCATCAGTAGCTCCTATAATTCACCCCTCCACTTT
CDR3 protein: CAISSSYNSPLHF

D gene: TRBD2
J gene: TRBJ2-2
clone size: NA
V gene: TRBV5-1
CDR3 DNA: TGCGCCAGCAGCCCCGGGACTAGCGGCACCGGGGAGCTGTTTTTT
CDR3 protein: CASSPGTSGTGELFF

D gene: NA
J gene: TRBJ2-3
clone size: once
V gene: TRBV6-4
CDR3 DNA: TGTGCCAGCAGTGATATGGGAGGCGGAGATACGCAGTATTTT
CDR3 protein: CASSDMGGGDTQYF

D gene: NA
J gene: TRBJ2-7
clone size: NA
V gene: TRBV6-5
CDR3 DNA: TGTGCCAGCATCAAACCTAACATGGGCTACGAGCAGTACTTC
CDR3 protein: CASIKPNMGYEQYF

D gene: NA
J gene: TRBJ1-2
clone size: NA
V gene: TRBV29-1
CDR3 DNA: TGCAGCGTGGGGACCCAAAACAGGGATGGCTACACCTTC
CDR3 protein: CSVGTQNRDGYTF

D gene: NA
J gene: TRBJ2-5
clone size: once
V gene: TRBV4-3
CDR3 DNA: TGCGCCAGCAGCCTCAACGGGGAAGCGATCCAAGAGACCCAGTACTTC
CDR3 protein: CASSLNGEAIQETQYF

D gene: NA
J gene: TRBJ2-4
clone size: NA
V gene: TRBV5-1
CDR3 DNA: TGCGCCAGCAGCTTTACAGGCGCCCCCGAGTACTTC
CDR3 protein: CASSFTGAPEYF

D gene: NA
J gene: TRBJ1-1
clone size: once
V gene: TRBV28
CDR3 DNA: TGTGCCAGCAGTTTACCGACAGACCTTGAAGCTTTCTTT
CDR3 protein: CASSLPTDLEAFF

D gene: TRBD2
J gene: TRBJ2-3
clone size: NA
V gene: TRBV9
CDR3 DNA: TGTGCCAGCAATCCGGGACTAGGGGGCACAGATACGCAGTATTTT
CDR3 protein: CASNPGLGGTDTQYF

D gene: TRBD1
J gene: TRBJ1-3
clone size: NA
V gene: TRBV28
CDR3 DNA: TGTGCCAGCAGTTCGGGTTTACAGGGGGAACTTGGAAACACCATATATTTT
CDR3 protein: CASSSGLQGELGNTIYF

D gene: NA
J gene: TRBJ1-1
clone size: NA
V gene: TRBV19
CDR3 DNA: TGTGCCAGTAGTATGTGGGGGGCGCCCACTGAAGCTTTCTTT
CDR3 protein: CASSMWGAPTEAFF

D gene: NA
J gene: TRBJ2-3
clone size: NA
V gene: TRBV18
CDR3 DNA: TGTGCCAGCTCCCTAATGGGGGCAGATACGCAGTATTTT
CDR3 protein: CASSLMGADTQYF

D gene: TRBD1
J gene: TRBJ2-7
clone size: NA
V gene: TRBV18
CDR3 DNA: TGTGCCAGCTCACCACTGGCAGGGGGCGGCTACGAGCAGTACTTC
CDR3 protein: CASSPLAGGGYEQYF

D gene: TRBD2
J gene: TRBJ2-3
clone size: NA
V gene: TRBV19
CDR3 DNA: TGTGCCAGTAATAGCCCTAGCGGGGGCCTTTCCTTCACAGATACGCAGTATTTT
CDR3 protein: CASNSPSGGLSFTDTQYF

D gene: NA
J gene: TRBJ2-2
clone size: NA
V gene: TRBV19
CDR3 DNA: TGTGCCAGCGCGACCTACACCGGGGAGCTGTTTTTT
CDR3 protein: CASATYTGELFF

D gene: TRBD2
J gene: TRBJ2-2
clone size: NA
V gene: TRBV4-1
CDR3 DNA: TGCGCCAGCAGATCGGGAGGGCAATTTCCCGGGGAGCTGTTTTTT
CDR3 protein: CASRSGGQFPGELFF

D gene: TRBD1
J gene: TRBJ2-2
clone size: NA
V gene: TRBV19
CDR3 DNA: TGTGCCAGTAGTACCCCGAGGGGGCCGAACACCGGGGAGCTGTTTTTT
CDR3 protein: CASSTPRGPNTGELFF

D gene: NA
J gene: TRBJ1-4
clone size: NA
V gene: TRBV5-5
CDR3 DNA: TGTGCCAGCAGCGCCTCAGCAACTAATGAAAAACTGTTTTTT
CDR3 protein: CASSASATNEKLFF

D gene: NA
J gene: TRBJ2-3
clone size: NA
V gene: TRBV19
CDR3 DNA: TGTGCCAGTAGCTCGTGGCGCACAGATACGCAGTATTTT
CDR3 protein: CASSSWRTDTQYF

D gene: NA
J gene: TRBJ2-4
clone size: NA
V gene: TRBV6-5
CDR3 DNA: TGTGCCAGCAATGGAGACTCTCACATTCAGTACTTC
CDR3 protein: CASNGDSHIQYF

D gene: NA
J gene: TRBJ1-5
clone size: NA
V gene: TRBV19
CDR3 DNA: TGTGCCAGTAGCTCGACAGCTAGCAATCAGCCCCAGCATTTT
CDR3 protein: CASSSTASNQPQHF

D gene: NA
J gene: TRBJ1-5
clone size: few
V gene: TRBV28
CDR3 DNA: TGTGCCAGCAGTTTCGGGGGGGCGAGCAATCAGCCCCAGCATTTT
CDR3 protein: CASSFGGASNQPQHF

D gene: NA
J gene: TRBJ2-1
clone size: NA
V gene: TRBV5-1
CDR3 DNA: TGCGCCAGCAGCTTGGGGGGGCAGGCGAACTACAATGAGCAGTTCTTC
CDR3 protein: CASSLGGQANYNEQFF

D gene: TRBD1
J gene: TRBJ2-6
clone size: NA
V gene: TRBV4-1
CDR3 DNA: TGCGCCAGCAGCCTTCACGGGGACAGGGTCGGGGCCAACGTCCTGACTTTC
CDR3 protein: CASSLHGDRVGANVLTF